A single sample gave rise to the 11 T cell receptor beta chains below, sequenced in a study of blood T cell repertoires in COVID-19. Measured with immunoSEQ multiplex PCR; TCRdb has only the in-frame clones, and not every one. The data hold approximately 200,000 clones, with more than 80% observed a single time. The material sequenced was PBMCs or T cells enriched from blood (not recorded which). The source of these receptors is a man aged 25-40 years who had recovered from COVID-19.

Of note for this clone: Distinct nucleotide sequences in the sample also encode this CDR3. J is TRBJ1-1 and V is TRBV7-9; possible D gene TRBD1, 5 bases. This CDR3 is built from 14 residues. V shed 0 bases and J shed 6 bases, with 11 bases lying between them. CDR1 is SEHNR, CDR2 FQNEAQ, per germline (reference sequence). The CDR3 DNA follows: TGTGCCAGCAGCTTAGCTGGTGAAGGGGCTGAAGCTTTCTTT. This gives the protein CASSLAGEGAEAFF.

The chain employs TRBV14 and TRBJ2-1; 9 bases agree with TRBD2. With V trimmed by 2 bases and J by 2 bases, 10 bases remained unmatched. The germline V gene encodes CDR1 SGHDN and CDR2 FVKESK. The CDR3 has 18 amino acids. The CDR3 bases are TGTGCCAGCAGCCAATCCCTAGGAGCGGGGGGTACCTACAATGAGCAGTTCTTC. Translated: CASSQSLGAGGTYNEQFF.

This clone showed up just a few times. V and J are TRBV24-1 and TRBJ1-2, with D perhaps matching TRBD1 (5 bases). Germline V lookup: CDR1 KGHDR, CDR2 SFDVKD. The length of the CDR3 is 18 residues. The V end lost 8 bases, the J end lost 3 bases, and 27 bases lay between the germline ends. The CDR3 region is CATIAREVRVRKDYGYTF. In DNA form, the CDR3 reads TGTGCCACCATAGCTCGCGAGGTCAGGGTAAGAAAGGACTATGGCTACACCTTC.

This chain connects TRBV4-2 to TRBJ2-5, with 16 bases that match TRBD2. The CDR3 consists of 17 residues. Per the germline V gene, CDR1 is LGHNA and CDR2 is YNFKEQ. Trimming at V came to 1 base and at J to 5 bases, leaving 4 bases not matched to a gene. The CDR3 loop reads CASSQAGLAGGPETQYF. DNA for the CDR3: TGTGCCAGCAGCCAAGCGGGACTAGCGGGGGGGCCGGAGACCCAGTACTTC.

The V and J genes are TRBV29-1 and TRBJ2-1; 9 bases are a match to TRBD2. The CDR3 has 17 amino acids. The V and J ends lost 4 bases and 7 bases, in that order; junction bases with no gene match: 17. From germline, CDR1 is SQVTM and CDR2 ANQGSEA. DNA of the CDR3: TGCAGCGTTGGCCCACCTAGGCGGGAGGGCCTTAGAAATGAGCAGTTCTTC. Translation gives CSVGPPRREGLRNEQFF.

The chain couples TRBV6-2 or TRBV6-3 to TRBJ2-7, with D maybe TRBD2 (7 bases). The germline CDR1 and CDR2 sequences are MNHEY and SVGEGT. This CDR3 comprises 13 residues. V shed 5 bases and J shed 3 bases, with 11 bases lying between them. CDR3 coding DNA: TGTGCCAGCAGTATCGGGGGGCTCTACGAGCAGTACTTC. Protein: CASSIGGLYEQYF.

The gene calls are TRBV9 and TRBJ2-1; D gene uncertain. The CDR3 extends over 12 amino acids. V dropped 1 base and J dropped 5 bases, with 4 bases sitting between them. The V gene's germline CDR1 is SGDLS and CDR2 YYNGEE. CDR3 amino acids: CASSVTDNEQFF. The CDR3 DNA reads TGTGCCAGCAGCGTAACTGACAATGAGCAGTTCTTC.

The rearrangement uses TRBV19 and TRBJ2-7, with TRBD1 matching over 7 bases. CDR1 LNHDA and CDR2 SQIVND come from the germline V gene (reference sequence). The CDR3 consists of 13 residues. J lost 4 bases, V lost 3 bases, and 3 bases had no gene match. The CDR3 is CASSIPGGYEQYF. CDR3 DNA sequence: TGTGCCAGTAGTATCCCAGGGGGATACGAGCAGTACTTC. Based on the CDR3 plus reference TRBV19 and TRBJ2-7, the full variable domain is DGGITQSPKYLFRKEGQNVTLSCEQNLNHDAMYWYRQDPGQGLRLIYYSQIVNDFQKGDIAEGYSVSREKKESFPLTVTSAQKNPTAFYLCASSIPGGYEQYFGPGTRLTVT.

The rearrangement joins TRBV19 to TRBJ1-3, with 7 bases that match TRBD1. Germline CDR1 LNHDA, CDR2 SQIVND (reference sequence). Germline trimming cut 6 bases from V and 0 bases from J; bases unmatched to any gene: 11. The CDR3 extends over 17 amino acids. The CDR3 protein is CASRKGDRSTSGNTIYF. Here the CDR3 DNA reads TGTGCCAGTAGGAAGGGGGACAGATCTACCTCTGGAAACACCATATATTTT.

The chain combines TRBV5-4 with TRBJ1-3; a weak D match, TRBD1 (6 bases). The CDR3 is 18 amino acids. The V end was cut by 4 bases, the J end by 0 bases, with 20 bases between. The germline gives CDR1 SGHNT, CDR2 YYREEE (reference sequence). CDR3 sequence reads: CASSIAGTLDFSGNTIYF. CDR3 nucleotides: TGTGCCAGCAGCATCGCCGGGACACTCGATTTCTCTGGAAACACCATATATTTT.

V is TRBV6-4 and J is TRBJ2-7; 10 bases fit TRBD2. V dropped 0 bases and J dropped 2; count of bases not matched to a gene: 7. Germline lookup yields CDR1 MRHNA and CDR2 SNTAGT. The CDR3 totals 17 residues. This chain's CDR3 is CASSDSILAGGTYEQYF. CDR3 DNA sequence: TGTGCCAGCAGTGACTCGATATTAGCGGGAGGCACCTACGAGCAGTACTTC.